The rows below give T cell receptor beta chains drawn from one sample of a study of CD8+ T cells in alopecia areata. The protocol was immunoSEQ multiplex PCR, while the TCRdb copy is restricted to in-frame clones and leaves out a portion. Of 85,000 to 110,000 clones in the sample, 55% were seen once. Material: CD4+ T cells sorted from blood. The source is a human donor in good health. The CDR3 runs from the conserved cysteine through the conserved F or W. The D gene is left open where the match is weak. Size is stated for part of the rows, as once, few or many counts, or as a class when the clone is expanded.

v_call: TRBV7-2; d_call: .; j_call: TRBJ2-3; clone_size: .; cdr3_length: 15; cdr3_nt: TGTGCCAGCAGCTTAGGTGGCACCCTCACAGATACGCAGTATTTT; cdr3_aa: CASSLGGTLTDTQYF
v_call: TRBV7-2; d_call: .; j_call: TRBJ1-6; clone_size: .; cdr3_length: 14; cdr3_nt: TGTGCCAGCAGCTCAGGGGTATCACATTCACCCCTCCACTTT; cdr3_aa: CASSSGVSHSPLHF
v_call: TRBV29-1; d_call: .; j_call: TRBJ1-1; clone_size: .; cdr3_length: 13; cdr3_nt: TGCAGCGTTAGTGGCACAGTGAACACTGAAGCTTTCTTT; cdr3_aa: CSVSGTVNTEAFF
v_call: TRBV6-5; d_call: TRBD1; j_call: TRBJ2-1; clone_size: .; cdr3_length: 14; cdr3_nt: TGTGCCAGCAGTTACTCGAGGGGGCCTGATGAGCAGTTCTTC; cdr3_aa: CASSYSRGPDEQFF
v_call: TRBV5-4; d_call: .; j_call: TRBJ2-1; clone_size: .; cdr3_length: 18; cdr3_nt: TGTGCCAGCAGCTCGCCGCCGGGCGGCAGGGCGAAGTTGAATGAGCAGTTCTTC; cdr3_aa: CASSSPPGGRAKLNEQFF
v_call: TRBV5-4; d_call: .; j_call: TRBJ2-2; clone_size: .; cdr3_length: 16; cdr3_nt: TGTGCCAGCAGCTTGGGTAATGGCGCGAACACCGGGGAGCTGTTTTTT; cdr3_aa: CASSLGNGANTGELFF
v_call: TRBV28; d_call: .; j_call: TRBJ2-2; clone_size: .; cdr3_length: 14; cdr3_nt: TGTGCCAGCAGTTCAGGGGCTCACACCGGGGAGCTGTTTTTT; cdr3_aa: CASSSGAHTGELFF
v_call: TRBV23-1; d_call: .; j_call: TRBJ2-7; clone_size: once; cdr3_length: 15; cdr3_nt: TGCGCCAGCAGTCAGCGCGGGACTCCGGGATACGAGCAGTACTTC; cdr3_aa: CASSQRGTPGYEQYF
v_call: TRBV7-9; d_call: .; j_call: TRBJ1-2; clone_size: .; cdr3_length: 14; cdr3_nt: TGTGCCAGCAGCTTAGATACAGGAAATTATGGCTACACCTTC; cdr3_aa: CASSLDTGNYGYTF
v_call: TRBV19; d_call: .; j_call: TRBJ1-1; clone_size: .; cdr3_length: 12; cdr3_nt: TGTGCCAGTACTGGGGGCGGCACTGAAGCTTTCTTT; cdr3_aa: CASTGGGTEAFF
v_call: TRBV7-2; d_call: .; j_call: TRBJ2-5; clone_size: few; cdr3_length: 14; cdr3_nt: TGTGCCAGCAGCTTTCAGGCCAGCAAGGAGACCCAGTACTTC; cdr3_aa: CASSFQASKETQYF
v_call: TRBV5-4; d_call: .; j_call: TRBJ2-7; clone_size: .; cdr3_length: 14; cdr3_nt: TGTGCCAGCGGCCAGTTTGTGGGGCAGGGAGAGCAGTACTTC; cdr3_aa: CASGQFVGQGEQYF
v_call: TRBV6-1; d_call: .; j_call: TRBJ2-5; clone_size: few; cdr3_length: 16; cdr3_nt: TGTGCCAGCAGTGAAGCTTTCGGGAGAGGACAAGAGACCCAGTACTTC; cdr3_aa: CASSEAFGRGQETQYF
v_call: TRBV11-3; d_call: TRBD1; j_call: TRBJ2-1; clone_size: .; cdr3_length: 14; cdr3_nt: TGTGCCAGCAGCTTGGACAGGGTATACAATGAGCAGTTCTTC; cdr3_aa: CASSLDRVYNEQFF
v_call: TRBV25-1; d_call: .; j_call: TRBJ2-7; clone_size: many; cdr3_length: 13; cdr3_nt: TGTGCCAGCAGCGGGGGCGGCTCCTACGAGCAGTACTTC; cdr3_aa: CASSGGGSYEQYF
v_call: TRBV2; d_call: .; j_call: TRBJ2-1; clone_size: .; cdr3_length: 15; cdr3_nt: TGTGCCACCAGCATGGAGCGGTATGGGCCCCATGAGCAGTTCTTC; cdr3_aa: CATSMERYGPHEQFF
v_call: TRBV2; d_call: .; j_call: TRBJ1-1; clone_size: few; cdr3_length: 16; cdr3_nt: TGTGCCAGCAGCCGAAGGGGGTCCAGGGGTGGAACTGAAGCTTTCTTT; cdr3_aa: CASSRRGSRGGTEAFF
v_call: TRBV5-4; d_call: .; j_call: TRBJ2-3; clone_size: .; cdr3_length: 14; cdr3_nt: TGTGCCAGCAGCTTGCCGCCACCCTCAGATACGCAGTATTTT; cdr3_aa: CASSLPPPSDTQYF
v_call: TRBV30; d_call: TRBD1; j_call: TRBJ1-6; clone_size: .; cdr3_length: 16; cdr3_nt: TGTGCCTGGATCGAAACTGGACAGGGCGGGAATTCACCCCTCCACTTT; cdr3_aa: CAWIETGQGGNSPLHF
v_call: TRBV15; d_call: .; j_call: TRBJ2-3; clone_size: .; cdr3_length: 14; cdr3_nt: TGTGCCACCAGCTCACGGACTCCAACAGATACGCAGTATTTT; cdr3_aa: CATSSRTPTDTQYF
v_call: TRBV2; d_call: .; j_call: TRBJ2-3; clone_size: .; cdr3_length: 14; cdr3_nt: TGTGCCAGCAGCGGGTGGGAGAGCACAGATACGCAGTATTTT; cdr3_aa: CASSGWESTDTQYF
v_call: TRBV7-2; d_call: .; j_call: TRBJ2-2; clone_size: few; cdr3_length: 15; cdr3_nt: TGTGCCAGCAGCTTAGGAGTCGGCAACACCGGGGAGCTGTTTTTT; cdr3_aa: CASSLGVGNTGELFF
v_call: TRBV29-1; d_call: TRBD2; j_call: TRBJ2-3; clone_size: .; cdr3_length: 14; cdr3_nt: TGCAGCGTGTTAGCGGGTACAAGCACAGATACGCAGTATTTT; cdr3_aa: CSVLAGTSTDTQYF
v_call: TRBV29-1; d_call: .; j_call: TRBJ1-1; clone_size: .; cdr3_length: 12; cdr3_nt: TGCAGCGTGATGGACAGAAACACTGAAGCTTTCTTT; cdr3_aa: CSVMDRNTEAFF
v_call: TRBV6-4; d_call: .; j_call: TRBJ2-7; clone_size: .; cdr3_length: 17; cdr3_nt: TGTGCCAGCAGTGACTCGAAGCTCAGGGTACGGTCCTACGAGCAGTACTTC; cdr3_aa: CASSDSKLRVRSYEQYF
v_call: TRBV6-5; d_call: .; j_call: TRBJ1-6; clone_size: .; cdr3_length: 15; cdr3_nt: TGTGCCAGCAGTTACTCGTTGGTTGGTAATTCACCCCTCCACTTT; cdr3_aa: CASSYSLVGNSPLHF
v_call: TRBV5-6; d_call: .; j_call: TRBJ1-6; clone_size: .; cdr3_length: 18; cdr3_nt: TGTGCCAGCAGCTTCGGGGCTCCTGGGCCGTTCTATAATTCACCCCTCCACTTT; cdr3_aa: CASSFGAPGPFYNSPLHF
v_call: TRBV29-1; d_call: TRBD2; j_call: TRBJ2-3; clone_size: .; cdr3_length: 16; cdr3_nt: TGCAGCGTTGGAGGGACTAGAAGCGGGAAAAAAGATACGCAGTATTTT; cdr3_aa: CSVGGTRSGKKDTQYF
v_call: TRBV6-1; d_call: .; j_call: TRBJ1-5; clone_size: .; cdr3_length: 12; cdr3_nt: TGTGCCAGCAGTGAAGGGGATCAGCCCCAGCATTTT; cdr3_aa: CASSEGDQPQHF
v_call: TRBV18; d_call: TRBD1; j_call: TRBJ2-5; clone_size: .; cdr3_length: 14; cdr3_nt: TGTGCCAGCTCGTTCGGACAGGGACAAGAGACCCAGTACTTC; cdr3_aa: CASSFGQGQETQYF
v_call: TRBV2; d_call: .; j_call: TRBJ2-3; clone_size: .; cdr3_length: 16; cdr3_nt: TGTGCCAGCAGAGATGCCGCGGGGTCGGGTACAGATACGCAGTATTTT; cdr3_aa: CASRDAAGSGTDTQYF
v_call: TRBV2; d_call: .; j_call: TRBJ2-5; clone_size: .; cdr3_length: 14; cdr3_nt: TGTGCCAGCAGCTTCGTCACAAACATCGAGACCCAGTACTTC; cdr3_aa: CASSFVTNIETQYF
v_call: TRBV5-8; d_call: .; j_call: TRBJ2-3; clone_size: few; cdr3_length: 12; cdr3_nt: TGTGCCAGCAGAGGGGGAACAGATACGCAGTATTTT; cdr3_aa: CASRGGTDTQYF
v_call: TRBV27; d_call: .; j_call: TRBJ1-2; clone_size: .; cdr3_length: 17; cdr3_nt: TGTGCCAGCACCCCTGTGGTTGGTGCAGGGGCCTACTATGGCTACACCTTC; cdr3_aa: CASTPVVGAGAYYGYTF
v_call: TRBV23-1; d_call: .; j_call: TRBJ1-4; clone_size: .; cdr3_length: 18; cdr3_nt: TGCGCCAGCAGTCAATCGTCATATGACAGCGCAACTAATGAAAAACTGTTTTTT; cdr3_aa: CASSQSSYDSATNEKLFF
v_call: TRBV6-1; d_call: .; j_call: TRBJ2-5; clone_size: .; cdr3_length: 13; cdr3_nt: TGTGCCAGCAGGTCCTGGGGTGTAGAGACCCAGTACTTC; cdr3_aa: CASRSWGVETQYF
v_call: TRBV19; d_call: .; j_call: TRBJ1-6; clone_size: few; cdr3_length: 14; cdr3_nt: TGTGCCAGCGGACACAGCTCCTATAATTCACCCCTCCACTTT; cdr3_aa: CASGHSSYNSPLHF
v_call: TRBV30; d_call: .; j_call: TRBJ1-2; clone_size: .; cdr3_length: 15; cdr3_nt: TGTGCCTGGAGTTCCGGGACACCTCCTGGCTATGGCTACACCTTC; cdr3_aa: CAWSSGTPPGYGYTF
v_call: TRBV29-1; d_call: TRBD1; j_call: TRBJ2-7; clone_size: .; cdr3_length: 13; cdr3_nt: TGCAGCGCTAGACCGGGACAGCTCTACGAGCAGTACTTC; cdr3_aa: CSARPGQLYEQYF
v_call: TRBV29-1; d_call: TRBD1; j_call: TRBJ1-4; clone_size: .; cdr3_length: 15; cdr3_nt: TGCAGCGTAGAAAACCCGGGACAGGAGAATGAAAAACTGTTTTTT; cdr3_aa: CSVENPGQENEKLFF
v_call: TRBV5-6; d_call: TRBD1; j_call: TRBJ2-5; clone_size: .; cdr3_length: 15; cdr3_nt: TGTGCCAGCAGCCGCGGACAGGGGGCTGGGGAGACCCAGTACTTC; cdr3_aa: CASSRGQGAGETQYF
v_call: TRBV4-1; d_call: .; j_call: TRBJ2-1; clone_size: once; cdr3_length: 16; cdr3_nt: TGCGCCAGCAGCCAAGACAGGGCCACCGTCGGGAATGAGCAGTTCTTC; cdr3_aa: CASSQDRATVGNEQFF
v_call: TRBV7-2; d_call: .; j_call: TRBJ2-7; clone_size: .; cdr3_length: 15; cdr3_nt: TGTGCCAGCAGTTCCAGGCCTCACCTAGGGGCCGAGCAGTACTTC; cdr3_aa: CASSSRPHLGAEQYF
v_call: TRBV6-5; d_call: .; j_call: TRBJ1-1; clone_size: .; cdr3_length: 13; cdr3_nt: TGTGCCAGCATGAAACAGGGTCTCACTGAAGCTTTCTTT; cdr3_aa: CASMKQGLTEAFF
v_call: TRBV7-2; d_call: .; j_call: TRBJ2-7; clone_size: .; cdr3_length: 13; cdr3_nt: TGTGCCAGCAGCTTAGTGTACCCCTACGAGCAGTACTTC; cdr3_aa: CASSLVYPYEQYF
v_call: TRBV7-2; d_call: .; j_call: TRBJ1-2; clone_size: .; cdr3_length: 15; cdr3_nt: TGTGCCAGCAGCTTAGGGGGTTTCCAGAACTATGGCTACACCTTC; cdr3_aa: CASSLGGFQNYGYTF
v_call: TRBV11-2; d_call: .; j_call: TRBJ1-2; clone_size: .; cdr3_length: 17; cdr3_nt: TGTGCCAGCAGCTTTAGCCCCCGCGATCCGGGGCCCTATGGCTACACCTTC; cdr3_aa: CASSFSPRDPGPYGYTF
v_call: TRBV29-1; d_call: .; j_call: TRBJ1-6; clone_size: .; cdr3_length: 10; cdr3_nt: TGCACCGCACGAAATTCACCCCTCCACTTT; cdr3_aa: CTARNSPLHF
v_call: TRBV7-2; d_call: .; j_call: TRBJ2-7; clone_size: .; cdr3_length: 14; cdr3_nt: TGTGCCAGCAGTAGAATGAGGGGGACCTACGAGCAGTACTTC; cdr3_aa: CASSRMRGTYEQYF
v_call: TRBV7-6; d_call: .; j_call: TRBJ2-5; clone_size: .; cdr3_length: 14; cdr3_nt: TGTGCCAGCAGCTTAGGCCATTCAAGAGAGACCCAGTACTTC; cdr3_aa: CASSLGHSRETQYF
v_call: TRBV29-1; d_call: TRBD1; j_call: TRBJ2-5; clone_size: .; cdr3_length: 14; cdr3_nt: TGCAGCTTCCTTAGCTGGGACAGCCAAGAGACCCAGTACTTC; cdr3_aa: CSFLSWDSQETQYF